This T cell receptor beta chain was retrieved from a study of blood T cell repertoires in COVID-19. About the study: Sources were T cells, B-cell-depleted T cells, or PBMCs; the material itself was cDNA or gDNA.

TCRdb keeps only in-frame clones here, not all; method: immunoSEQ multiplex PCR. The data contain roughly 26,000 clones, 90% to 95% of them singletons. The sequence was obtained from a human donor with active COVID-19. The donor label of this sample is uncertain. The sample taken for sequencing was peripheral blood.

In nucleotides, the CDR3 is TGTGCCAGTAGGGACAGCTCTGGGGCCAACGTCCTGACTTTC. It encodes CASRDSSGANVLTF. The gene calls are TRBV5-5 and TRBJ2-6, with 7 bases that match TRBD1. Unmatched junction bases numbered 2, after V lost 8 bases and J lost 0 bases. CDR3 length: 14 residues. Germline V gene data show CDR1 as SGHKS and CDR2 as YYEKEE (reference sequence).